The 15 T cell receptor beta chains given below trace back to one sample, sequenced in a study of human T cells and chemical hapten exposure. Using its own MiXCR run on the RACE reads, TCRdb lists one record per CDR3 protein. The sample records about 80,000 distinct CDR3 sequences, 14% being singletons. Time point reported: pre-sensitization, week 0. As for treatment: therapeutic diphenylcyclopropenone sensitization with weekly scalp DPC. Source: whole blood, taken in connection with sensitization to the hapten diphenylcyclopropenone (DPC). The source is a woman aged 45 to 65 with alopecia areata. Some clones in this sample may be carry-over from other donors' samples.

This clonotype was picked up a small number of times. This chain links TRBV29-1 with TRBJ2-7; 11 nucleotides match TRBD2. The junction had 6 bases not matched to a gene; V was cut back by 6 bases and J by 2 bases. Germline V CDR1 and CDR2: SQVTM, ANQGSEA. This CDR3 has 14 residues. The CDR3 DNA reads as TGCAGCGTGGCCGGGACTAGCGGTGCCTACGAGCAGTACTTC. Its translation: CSVAGTSGAYEQYF.

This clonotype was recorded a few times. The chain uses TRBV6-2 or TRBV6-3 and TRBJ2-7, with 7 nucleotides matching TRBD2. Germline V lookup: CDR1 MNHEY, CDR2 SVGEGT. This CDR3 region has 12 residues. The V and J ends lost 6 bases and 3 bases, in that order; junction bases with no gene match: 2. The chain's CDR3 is CASSWDYYEQYF. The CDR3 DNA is TGTGCCAGCAGCTGGGACTACTACGAGCAGTACTTC.

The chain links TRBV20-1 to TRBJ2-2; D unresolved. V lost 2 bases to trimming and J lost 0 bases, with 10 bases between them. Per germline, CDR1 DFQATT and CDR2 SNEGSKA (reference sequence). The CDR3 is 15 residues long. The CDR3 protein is CSARPNTANTGELFF. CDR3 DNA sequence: TGCAGTGCTAGACCCAATACCGCGAACACCGGGGAGCTGTTTTTT.

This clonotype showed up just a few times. In DNA, the CDR3 is TGTGCCAGCAGCTTAGCCAGGGTCCCGGGCGAGCAGTACTTC. Its translation is CASSLARVPGEQYF. V and J are TRBV7-9 and TRBJ2-7; possible D gene TRBD1, 5 bases. Germline V gene sequence: CDR1 SEHNR, CDR2 FQNEAQ (reference sequence). The CDR3 spans 14 residues. Trimming left V 0 bases short and J 6 bases short, with 12 bases between.

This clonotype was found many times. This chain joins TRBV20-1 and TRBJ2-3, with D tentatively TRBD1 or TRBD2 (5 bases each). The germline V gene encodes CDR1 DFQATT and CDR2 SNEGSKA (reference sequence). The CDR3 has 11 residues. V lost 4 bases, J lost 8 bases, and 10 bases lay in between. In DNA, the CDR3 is TGCAGTGCTAAGTGGGACCTTACGCAGTATTTT. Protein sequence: CSAKWDLTQYF.

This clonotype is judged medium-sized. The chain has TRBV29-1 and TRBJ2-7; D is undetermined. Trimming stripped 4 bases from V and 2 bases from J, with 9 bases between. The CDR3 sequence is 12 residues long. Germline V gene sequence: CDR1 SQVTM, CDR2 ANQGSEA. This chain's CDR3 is CSVVGWAYEQYF. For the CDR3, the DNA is TGCAGCGTTGTCGGTTGGGCCTACGAGCAGTACTTC.

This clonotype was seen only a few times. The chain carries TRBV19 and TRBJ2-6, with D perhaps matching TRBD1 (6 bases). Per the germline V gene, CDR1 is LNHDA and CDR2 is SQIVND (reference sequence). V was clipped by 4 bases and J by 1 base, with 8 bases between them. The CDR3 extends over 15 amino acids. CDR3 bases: TGTGCCAGTAGTACCACAGGGTCTGGGGCCAACGTCCTGACTTTC. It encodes CASSTTGSGANVLTF. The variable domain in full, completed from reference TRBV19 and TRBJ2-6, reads DGGITQSPKYLFRKEGQNVTLSCEQNLNHDAMYWYRQDPGQGLRLIYYSQIVNDFQKGDIAEGYSVSREKKESFPLTVTSAQKNPTAFYLCASSTTGSGANVLTFGAGSRLTVL.

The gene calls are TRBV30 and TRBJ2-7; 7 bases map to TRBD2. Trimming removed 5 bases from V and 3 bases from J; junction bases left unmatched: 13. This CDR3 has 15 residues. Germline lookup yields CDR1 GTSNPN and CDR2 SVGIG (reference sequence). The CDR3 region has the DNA TGTGCCTGGGGGGGAGCGGGGCTCAAATTCTACGAGCAGTACTTC. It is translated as CAWGGAGLKFYEQYF.

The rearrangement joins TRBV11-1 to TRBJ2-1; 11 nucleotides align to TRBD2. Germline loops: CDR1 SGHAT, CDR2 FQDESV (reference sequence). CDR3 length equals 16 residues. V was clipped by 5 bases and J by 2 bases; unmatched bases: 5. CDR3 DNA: TGTGCCAGCAGCCTCGGTAGCGGGGGGGCCTACAATGAGCAGTTCTTC. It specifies CASSLGSGGAYNEQFF.

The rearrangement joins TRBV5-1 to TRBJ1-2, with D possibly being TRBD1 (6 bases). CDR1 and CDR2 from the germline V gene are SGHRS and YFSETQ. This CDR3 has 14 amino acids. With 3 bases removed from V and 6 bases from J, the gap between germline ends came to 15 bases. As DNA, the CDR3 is TGCGCCAGCAGCTACCGTACAGGGTCTGATGGCTACACCTTC. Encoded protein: CASSYRTGSDGYTF. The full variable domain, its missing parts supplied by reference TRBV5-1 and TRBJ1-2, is KAGVTQTPRYLIKTRGQQVTLSCSPISGHRSVSWYQQTPGQGLQFLFEYFSETQRNKGNFPGRFSGRQFSNSRSEMNVSTLELGDSALYLCASSYRTGSDGYTFGSGTRLTVV.

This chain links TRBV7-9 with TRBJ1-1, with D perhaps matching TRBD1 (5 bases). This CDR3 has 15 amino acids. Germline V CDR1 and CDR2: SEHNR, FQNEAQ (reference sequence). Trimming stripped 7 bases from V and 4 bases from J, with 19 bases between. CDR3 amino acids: CASIISGGGGTEAFF. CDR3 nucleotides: TGTGCCAGCATCATTAGCGGGGGTGGTGGCACTGAAGCTTTCTTT.

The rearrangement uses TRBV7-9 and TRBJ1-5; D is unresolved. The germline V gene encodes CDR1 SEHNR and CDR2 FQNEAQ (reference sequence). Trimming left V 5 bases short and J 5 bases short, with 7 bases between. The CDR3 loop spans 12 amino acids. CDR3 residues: CASSPPDQPQHF. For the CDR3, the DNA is TGTGCCAGCAGCCCACCTGATCAGCCCCAGCATTTT.

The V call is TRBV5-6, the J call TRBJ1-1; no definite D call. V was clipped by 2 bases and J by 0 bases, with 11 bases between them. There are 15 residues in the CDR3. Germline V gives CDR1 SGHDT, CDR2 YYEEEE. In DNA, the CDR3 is TGTGCCAGCAGCTTTCTGAATCGCATGAACACTGAAGCTTTCTTT. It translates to CASSFLNRMNTEAFF. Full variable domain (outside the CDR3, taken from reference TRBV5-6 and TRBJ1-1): DAGVTQSPTHLIKTRGQQVTLRCSPKSGHDTVSWYQQALGQGPQFIFQYYEEEERQRGNFPDRFSGHQFPNYSSELNVNALLLGDSALYLCASSFLNRMNTEAFFGQGTRLTVV.

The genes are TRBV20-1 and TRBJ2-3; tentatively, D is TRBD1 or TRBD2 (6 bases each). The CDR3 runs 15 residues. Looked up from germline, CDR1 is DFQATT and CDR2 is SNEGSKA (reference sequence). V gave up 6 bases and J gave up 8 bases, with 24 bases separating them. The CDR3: CSAPGDSGNTRTQYF. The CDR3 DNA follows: TGCAGTGCCCCAGGGGATAGCGGCAATACCCGTACGCAGTATTTT.

The CDR3 DNA reads TGTGCCAGCAGTTTATCGCCCTATGGACAGGGGAACACTGAAGCTTTCTTT. It encodes CASSLSPYGQGNTEAFF. The J gene is TRBJ1-1, the V gene TRBV27, with 8 bases fitting TRBD1. Germline CDR1 reads MNHEY; CDR2 reads SMNVEV (reference sequence). This CDR3 comprises 17 residues. The junction had 7 bases not matched to a gene; V was cut back by 0 bases and J by 1 base.